The source of this T cell receptor beta chain is a study of blood T cell repertoires in COVID-19. Study summary: PBMCs, B-cell-depleted T cells, or T cells provided the cDNA or gDNA that made up the material.

Original processing notes: Amplified reference gene primers provided the basis for estimating nucleated cell counts. Clones were read by immunoSEQ multiplex PCR, and TCRdb kept only the in-frame ones, dropping some. V, J and clone size are taken as reported in that table, and D and trimming were inferred from the DNA itself. The data contain more than 90,000 clones, about 90% of them singletons. The receptor was derived from a man in his sixties or seventies who had recovered from COVID-19. The specimen was peripheral blood.

The CDR3 DNA reads TGTGCCAGCAGCTTGGTTTCTAGCGGGGGGAATGAGCAGTTCTTC. It specifies CASSLVSSGGNEQFF. This sequence joins TRBV5-4 and TRBJ2-1; 11 nucleotides match TRBD2. Germline assignment: CDR1 SGHNT and CDR2 YYREEE (reference sequence). This CDR3 spans 15 amino acids. Trimming at V came to 0 bases and at J to 7 bases, leaving 3 bases not matched to a gene. The full variable domain, rest sourced from reference TRBV5-4 and TRBJ2-1, is ETGVTQSPTHLIKTRGQQVTLRCSSQSGHNTVSWYQQALGQGPQFIFQYYREEENGRGNFPPRFSGLQFPNYSSELNVNALELDDSALYLCASSLVSSGGNEQFFGPGTRLTVL.